The 26 T cell receptor beta chains presented below share a single source sample, sequenced in a study of OX40 agonist ivuxolimab in advanced cancers. Produced via immunoSEQ multiplex PCR; TCRdb's table is partial and in-frame only. The sample lists just over 30,000 clones; less than 90% were seen once. Sequenced here: CD4+ or CD8+ T cells sorted from blood, sampled in a trial of the OX40 agonist ivuxolimab. Receptor source: an adult with an advanced solid tumor such as melanoma, head and neck, liver or kidney cancer.

This clone was seen a handful of times. The chain employs TRBV7-9 and TRBJ1-1; D remains ambiguous. The CDR3 extends over 12 amino acids. In germline, CDR1 is SEHNR, CDR2 FQNEAQ (reference sequence). Trimming left V 6 bases short and J 7 bases short, with 12 bases between. The CDR3 nucleotides are TGTGCCAGCAGAAGTAACTTGGTTGAAGCTTTCTTT. It encodes CASRSNLVEAFF.

The chain employs TRBV19 and TRBJ2-1, with a possible D match to TRBD2 (6 bases). Germline values: CDR1 LNHDA, CDR2 SQIVND (reference sequence). This CDR3 spans 15 amino acids. V was pared by 5 bases and J by 1 base, with 12 bases between. CDR3 region: CASSSSGTSYNEQFF. Here the CDR3 DNA reads TGTGCCAGTAGTTCATCCGGGACTTCCTACAATGAGCAGTTCTTC.

This chain uses TRBV13 with TRBJ2-3; 13 nucleotides align to TRBD2. The trim removed 1 base at V and 4 bases at J, leaving 5 bases unmatched. Germline CDR1 reads PRHDT; CDR2 reads FYEKMQ (reference sequence). The CDR3 covers 17 residues. The CDR3 nucleotides read TGTGCCAGCAGCTTAGTAGGACTAGCGGGAGACCCAGATACGCAGTATTTT. It encodes CASSLVGLAGDPDTQYF.

The chain is built from TRBV13 and TRBJ2-1; TRBD2 aligns across 8 bases. In germline, CDR1 is PRHDT, CDR2 FYEKMQ (reference sequence). This CDR3 has 15 amino acids. The V and J ends lost 6 bases and 3 bases, in that order; junction bases with no gene match: 7. This chain's CDR3 is CASSVMSGGYNEQFF. The CDR3 DNA reads TGTGCCAGCAGTGTTATGAGCGGGGGCTACAATGAGCAGTTCTTC.

This sequence joins TRBV9 and TRBJ2-5; 9 positions match TRBD2. Germline CDR1 and CDR2: SGDLS and YYNGEE. The J segment lost 3 bases and the V segment lost 4 bases, leaving 4 bases of the junction unmatched. The CDR3 is 14 residues long. This CDR3 reads CASSPRLAEETQYF. The DNA for the CDR3 is TGTGCCAGCAGCCCCCGACTAGCGGAAGAGACCCAGTACTTC.

This clone appeared a single time. CDR3 nucleotides: TGTGCCAGCCGCCCCGGGGGACGAGCAGATACGCAGTATTTT. It translates to CASRPGGRADTQYF. The genes are TRBV6-5 and TRBJ2-3; D is perhaps TRBD2 (6 bases). Germline V lookup: CDR1 MNHEY, CDR2 SVGAGI. Between the trimmed V and J ends, which lost 8 bases and 4 bases, there was a span of 16 bases. The CDR3 is 14 residues long.

The chain combines TRBV14 with TRBJ2-4, with 8 bases matching TRBD1. Germline V lookup: CDR1 SGHDN, CDR2 FVKESK. The V and J ends lost 1 base and 3 bases, in that order; junction bases with no gene match: 5. The CDR3 sequence is 16 residues long. CDR3 sequence: CASSQGTGNNKNIQYF. The CDR3 DNA follows: TGTGCCAGCAGCCAAGGGACAGGGAATAACAAAAACATTCAGTACTTC.

The V call is TRBV11-2, the J call TRBJ2-7; 8 nucleotides agree with TRBD2. The ends lost 5 bases at V and 4 bases at J; junction bases unmatched: 4. Germline-derived CDR1 and CDR2 are SGHAT and FQNNGV. The CDR3 consists of 13 residues. The CDR3 sequence: CASSKGTSYEQYF. The DNA for the CDR3 is TGTGCCAGCAGCAAGGGGACTAGTTACGAGCAGTACTTC. The variable domain in full, completed from reference TRBV11-2 and TRBJ2-7, reads EAGVAQSPRYKIIEKRQSVAFWCNPISGHATLYWYQQILGQGPKLLIQFQNNGVVDDSQLPKDRFSAERLKGVDSTLKIQPAKLEDSAVYLCASSKGTSYEQYFGPGTRLTVT.

Notes on this clone: The same CDR3 also results from other DNA sequences found in this sample. The rearrangement links TRBV7-9 to TRBJ1-5; D possibly corresponds to TRBD1 (5 bases). Trimming stripped 1 base from V and 7 bases from J, with 5 bases between. CDR1 is SEHNR and CDR2 is FQNEAQ in the germline V gene (reference sequence). The CDR3 sequence is 12 residues long. Written as DNA, the CDR3 is TGTGCCAGCAGCTTAGGGGACCAGCCCCAGCATTTT. Translated: CASSLGDQPQHF.

J is TRBJ2-1 and V is TRBV4-1, with D maybe TRBD2 (6 bases). Between the trimmed V and J ends, which lost 0 bases and 0 bases, there was a span of 9 bases. CDR1 and CDR2 from the germline V gene are MGHRA and YSYEKL. The CDR3 contains 16 residues. CDR3 loop: CASSQDRESSYNEQFF. The CDR3 DNA reads as TGCGCCAGCAGCCAAGATCGGGAGAGCTCCTACAATGAGCAGTTCTTC.

The chain uses TRBV7-9 and TRBJ1-5, with D perhaps TRBD1 (5 bases). Between the trimmed V and J ends, which lost 5 bases and 7 bases, there was a span of 15 bases. The germline V gene encodes CDR1 SEHNR and CDR2 FQNEAQ (reference sequence). CDR3 length equals 14 residues. DNA for the CDR3: TGTGCCAGCAGCCCCGGGACTGCTGACCAGCCCCAGCATTTT. Residues: CASSPGTADQPQHF.

Remarks on this clone: A far larger clone is off by one base, so a read error is likely. CDR3 coding DNA: TGTGCCAATAGTATCCAAGACAGAAGCAATCAGCCCCAGCATTTT. Translation: CANSIQDRSNQPQHF. The V and J genes are TRBV19 and TRBJ1-5; D is possibly TRBD1 (5 bases). CDR3 length: 15 residues. Germline V CDR1 and CDR2: LNHDA, SQIVND (reference sequence).

The rearrangement uses TRBV25-1 and TRBJ2-1; 8 bases match TRBD2. V trimming: 4 bases; J trimming: 5 bases; junction bases outside the gene matches: 10. The CDR3 extends over 16 amino acids. CDR1 is MGHDK, CDR2 SYGVNS, per germline. CDR3 nucleotides: TGTGCCAGCAGTGGGGGATTCGGACTAGCCGACAATGAGCAGTTCTTC. It yields the protein CASSGGFGLADNEQFF.

The chain couples TRBV9 to TRBJ2-4; 7 bases map to TRBD1. J was trimmed by 0 bases and V by 5 bases; bases with no gene match: 2. Germline CDR1 reads SGDLS; CDR2 reads YYNGEE. This CDR3 spans 14 amino acids. CDR3 loop: CASSGTVAKNIQYF. CDR3 nucleotide sequence: TGTGCCAGCAGTGGGACAGTAGCCAAAAACATTCAGTACTTC.

A single count supports this clone. The chain recombines TRBV28 with TRBJ1-2; a possible D gene is TRBD1 (6 bases). V lost 5 bases to trimming and J lost 3 bases, with 16 bases between them. The CDR3 sequence is 15 residues long. Germline CDR1 MDHEN, CDR2 SYDVKM. CDR3 bases: TGTGCCAGCAGTCCCGCAGGGGAAAAGGACTATGGCTACACCTTC. It yields the protein CASSPAGEKDYGYTF.

This rearrangement joins TRBV5-1 to TRBJ2-7; 7 bases are shared with TRBD1. With 4 bases clipped from V and 0 bases from J, the junction kept 1 base outside the gene matches. In germline, CDR1 is SGHRS, CDR2 YFSETQ. The CDR3 totals 13 residues. The CDR3 DNA follows: TGCGCCAGCAGCGGGGACAGCTCCTACGAGCAGTACTTC. This gives the protein CASSGDSSYEQYF.

The genes are TRBV7-2 and TRBJ2-2; D is undetermined. With 5 bases removed from V and 0 bases from J, the gap between germline ends came to 7 bases. Looked up from germline, CDR1 is SGHTA and CDR2 is FQGNSA. The CDR3 contains 14 residues. CDR3 protein: CASSPASNTGELFF. The CDR3 region has the DNA TGTGCCAGCAGCCCGGCCTCGAACACCGGGGAGCTGTTTTTT.

The chain joins TRBV6-1 to TRBJ1-5; tentative D call: TRBD1 (6 bases). V was trimmed by 3 bases and J by 8 bases, leaving 17 bases between them. There are 15 residues in the CDR3. The germline V gene encodes CDR1 MNHNS and CDR2 SASEGT. CDR3 sequence reads: CASSDPRGAVKPQHF. The CDR3 DNA sequence: TGTGCCAGCAGTGATCCCAGGGGCGCCGTGAAGCCCCAGCATTTT.

This clone occurred a few times. The rearrangement links TRBV7-9 to TRBJ2-2; D remains ambiguous. V lost 0 bases, J lost 2 bases, and 10 bases lay in between. This CDR3 contains 16 residues. Germline assignment: CDR1 SEHNR and CDR2 FQNEAQ (reference sequence). CDR3 sequence (DNA): TGTGCCAGCAGCTTAGCCAGGACCTTAAACACCGGGGAGCTGTTTTTT. Its protein product is CASSLARTLNTGELFF.

A single count supports this clone. V is TRBV19 and J is TRBJ2-7; TRBD1 might be the D (6 bases). The V end lost 3 bases, the J end lost 2 bases, and 17 bases lay between the germline ends. This CDR3 comprises 16 residues. Germline V lookup: CDR1 LNHDA, CDR2 SQIVND (reference sequence). DNA of the CDR3: TGTGCCAGTAGTATGGGTTCTGGGACACCCACCTACGAGCAGTACTTC. Protein product: CASSMGSGTPTYEQYF. Full variable domain (remainder filled in from reference TRBV19 and TRBJ2-7): DGGITQSPKYLFRKEGQNVTLSCEQNLNHDAMYWYRQDPGQGLRLIYYSQIVNDFQKGDIAEGYSVSREKKESFPLTVTSAQKNPTAFYLCASSMGSGTPTYEQYFGPGTRLTVT.

This rearrangement joins TRBV7-9 to TRBJ1-2, with D unresolved. V dropped 5 bases and J dropped 0 bases, with 10 bases sitting between them. CDR1 and CDR2 from the germline V gene are SEHNR and FQNEAQ (reference sequence). The CDR3 has 14 amino acids. The CDR3 loop is CASSPSQSNYGYTF. In DNA, the CDR3 is TGTGCCAGCAGCCCCAGTCAATCTAACTATGGCTACACCTTC.

V usage is TRBV19 and J usage is TRBJ1-1; 9 positions match TRBD1. Germline CDR1 and CDR2: LNHDA and SQIVND (reference sequence). CDR3 length: 13 residues. J was trimmed by 9 bases and V by 3 bases; bases with no gene match: 5. The CDR3, as DNA: TGTGCCAGTAGTATGGACAGGGGAGGGAAAGCTTTCTTT. It translates to CASSMDRGGKAFF.

The V call is TRBV5-6, the J call TRBJ2-1; TRBD2 agrees at 8 bases. Trimming removed 4 bases from V and 5 bases from J; junction bases left unmatched: 11. The germline gives CDR1 SGHDT, CDR2 YYEEEE. The CDR3 has 16 amino acids. The DNA for the CDR3 is TGTGCCAGCAGCCACCCCGGGACTAGGATAAACAATGAGCAGTTCTTC. Amino acids: CASSHPGTRINNEQFF.

The chain has TRBV29-1 and TRBJ1-2; 9 nucleotides match TRBD1. Trimming at V came to 7 bases and at J to 0 bases, leaving 9 bases not matched to a gene. This CDR3 contains 15 residues. Germline V gives CDR1 SQVTM, CDR2 ANQGSEA. CDR3 amino acids: CSGLDGTGTNYGYTF. The DNA for the CDR3 is TGCAGCGGCCTCGATGGGACAGGGACTAACTATGGCTACACCTTC. Full variable domain (missing parts from reference TRBV29-1 and TRBJ1-2): SAVISQKPSRDICQRGTSLTIQCQVDSQVTMMFWYRQQPGQSLTLIATANQGSEATYESGFVIDKFPISRPNLTFSTLTVSNMSPEDSSIYLCSGLDGTGTNYGYTFGSGTRLTVV.

The gene calls are TRBV19 and TRBJ1-1; D might be TRBD1 (5 bases). CDR3 length equals 14 residues. The V gene's germline CDR1 is LNHDA and CDR2 SQIVND (reference sequence). The V and J ends lost 1 base and 0 bases respectively, with 6 bases between them. The CDR3 DNA follows: TGTGCCAGTAGTATAGGACAGTTGAACACTGAAGCTTTCTTT. The encoded protein is CASSIGQLNTEAFF.

This clone was seen once. DNA for the CDR3: TGTGCCAGCAGCATTACAGGGGGCACCGGGGAGCTGTTTTTT. It codes for CASSITGGTGELFF. The V and J genes are TRBV28 and TRBJ2-2; TRBD1 matches at 8 bases. With V trimmed by 6 bases and J by 4 bases, 4 bases remained unmatched. Germline V CDR1 and CDR2: MDHEN, SYDVKM. This CDR3 comprises 14 residues.